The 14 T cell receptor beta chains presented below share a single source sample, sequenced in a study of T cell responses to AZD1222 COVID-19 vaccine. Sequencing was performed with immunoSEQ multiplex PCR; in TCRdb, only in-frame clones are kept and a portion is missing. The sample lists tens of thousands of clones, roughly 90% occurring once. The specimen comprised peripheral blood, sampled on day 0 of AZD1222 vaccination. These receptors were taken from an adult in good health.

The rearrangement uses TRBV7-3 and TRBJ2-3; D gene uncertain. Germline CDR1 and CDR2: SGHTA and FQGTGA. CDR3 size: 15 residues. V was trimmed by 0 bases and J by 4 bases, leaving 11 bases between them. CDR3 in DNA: TGTGCCAGCAGCTTAACAGTCTCCGTTGCAGATACGCAGTATTTT. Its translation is CASSLTVSVADTQYF.

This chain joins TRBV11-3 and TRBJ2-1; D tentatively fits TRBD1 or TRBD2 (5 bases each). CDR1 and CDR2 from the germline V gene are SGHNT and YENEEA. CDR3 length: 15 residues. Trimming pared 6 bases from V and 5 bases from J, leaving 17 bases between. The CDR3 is CASSSGTVENNEQFF. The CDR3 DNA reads TGTGCCAGCAGTTCTGGGACCGTGGAGAACAATGAGCAGTTCTTC.

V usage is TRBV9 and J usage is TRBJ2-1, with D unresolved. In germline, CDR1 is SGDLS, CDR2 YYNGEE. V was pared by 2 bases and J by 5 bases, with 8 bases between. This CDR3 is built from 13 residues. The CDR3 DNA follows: TGTGCCAGCAGCGTGTTCGATGACAATGAGCAGTTCTTC. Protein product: CASSVFDDNEQFF.

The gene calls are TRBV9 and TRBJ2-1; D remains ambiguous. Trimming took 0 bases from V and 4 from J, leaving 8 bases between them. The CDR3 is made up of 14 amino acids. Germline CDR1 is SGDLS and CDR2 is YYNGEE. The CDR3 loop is CASSVDESYNEQFF. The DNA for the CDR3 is TGTGCCAGCAGCGTAGATGAGAGTTACAATGAGCAGTTCTTC.

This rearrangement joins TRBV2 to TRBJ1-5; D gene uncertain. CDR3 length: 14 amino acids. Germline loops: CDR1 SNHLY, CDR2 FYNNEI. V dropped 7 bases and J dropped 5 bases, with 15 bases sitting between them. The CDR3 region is CASNAGLRDQPQHF. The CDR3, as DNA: TGTGCCAGCAATGCGGGGTTGAGGGATCAGCCCCAGCATTTT.

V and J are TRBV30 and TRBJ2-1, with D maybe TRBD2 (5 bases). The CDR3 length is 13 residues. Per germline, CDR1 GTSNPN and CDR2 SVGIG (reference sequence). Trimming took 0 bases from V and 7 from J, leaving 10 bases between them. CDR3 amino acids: CAWSVGGSNEQFF. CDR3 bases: TGTGCCTGGAGTGTAGGTGGGAGTAATGAGCAGTTCTTC.

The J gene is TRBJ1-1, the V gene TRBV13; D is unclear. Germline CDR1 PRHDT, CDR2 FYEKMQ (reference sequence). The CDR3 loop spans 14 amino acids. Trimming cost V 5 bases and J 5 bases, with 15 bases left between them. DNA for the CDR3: TGTGCCAGCAGCGCCCCCGGGAGAGAGACTGAAGCTTTCTTT. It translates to CASSAPGRETEAFF.

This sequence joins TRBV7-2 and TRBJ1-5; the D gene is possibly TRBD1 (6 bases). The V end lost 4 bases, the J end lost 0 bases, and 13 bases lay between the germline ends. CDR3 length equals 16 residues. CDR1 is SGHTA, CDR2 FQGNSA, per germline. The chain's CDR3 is CASSYGNRDSNQPQHF. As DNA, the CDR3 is TGTGCCAGCAGCTATGGCAACAGGGATAGCAATCAGCCCCAGCATTTT.

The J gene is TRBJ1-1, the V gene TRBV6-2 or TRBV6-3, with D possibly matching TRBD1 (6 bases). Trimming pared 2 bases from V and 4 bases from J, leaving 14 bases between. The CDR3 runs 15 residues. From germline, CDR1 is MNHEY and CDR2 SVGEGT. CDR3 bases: TGTGCCAGCAGTTACAGGGGAACAGGGCGCACTGAAGCTTTCTTT. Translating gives CASSYRGTGRTEAFF.

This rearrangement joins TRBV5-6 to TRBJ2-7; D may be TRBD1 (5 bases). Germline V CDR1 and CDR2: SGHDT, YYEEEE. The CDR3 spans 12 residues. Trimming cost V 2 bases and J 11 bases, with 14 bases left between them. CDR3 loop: CASSFSRVEEYF. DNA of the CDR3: TGTGCCAGCAGCTTTTCCAGGGTTGAAGAGTACTTC.

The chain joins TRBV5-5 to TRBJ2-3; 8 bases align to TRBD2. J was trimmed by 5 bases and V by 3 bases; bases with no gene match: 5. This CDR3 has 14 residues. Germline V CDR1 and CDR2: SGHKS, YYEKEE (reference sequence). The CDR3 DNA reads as TGTGCCAGCAGCTCCAGCGGGAGTGGAGATACGCAGTATTTT. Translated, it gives CASSSSGSGDTQYF.

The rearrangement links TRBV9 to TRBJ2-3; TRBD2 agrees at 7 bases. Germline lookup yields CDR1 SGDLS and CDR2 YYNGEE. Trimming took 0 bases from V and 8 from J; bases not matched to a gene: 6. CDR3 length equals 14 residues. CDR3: CASSVDPSSGTQYF. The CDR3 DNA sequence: TGTGCCAGCAGCGTAGACCCCTCTAGCGGTACGCAGTATTTT. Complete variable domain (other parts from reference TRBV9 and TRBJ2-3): DSGVTQTPKHLITATGQRVTLRCSPRSGDLSVYWYQQSLDQGLQFLIQYYNGEERAKGNILERFSAQQFPDLHSELNLSSLELGDSALYFCASSVDPSSGTQYFGPGTRLTVL.

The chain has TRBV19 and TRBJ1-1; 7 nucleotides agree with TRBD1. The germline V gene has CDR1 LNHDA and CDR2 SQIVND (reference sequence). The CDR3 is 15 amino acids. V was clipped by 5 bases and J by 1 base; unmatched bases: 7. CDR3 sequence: CASSSNRGGNTEAFF. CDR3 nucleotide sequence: TGTGCCAGTAGTTCGAACAGGGGAGGGAACACTGAAGCTTTCTTT.

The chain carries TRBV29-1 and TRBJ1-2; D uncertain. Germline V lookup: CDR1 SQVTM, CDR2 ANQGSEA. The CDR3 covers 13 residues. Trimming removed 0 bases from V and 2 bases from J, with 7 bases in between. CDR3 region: CSVEDWVNYGYTF. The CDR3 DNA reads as TGCAGCGTTGAAGATTGGGTGAACTATGGCTACACCTTC. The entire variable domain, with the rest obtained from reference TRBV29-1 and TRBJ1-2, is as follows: SAVISQKPSRDICQRGTSLTIQCQVDSQVTMMFWYRQQPGQSLTLIATANQGSEATYESGFVIDKFPISRPNLTFSTLTVSNMSPEDSSIYLCSVEDWVNYGYTFGSGTRLTVV.